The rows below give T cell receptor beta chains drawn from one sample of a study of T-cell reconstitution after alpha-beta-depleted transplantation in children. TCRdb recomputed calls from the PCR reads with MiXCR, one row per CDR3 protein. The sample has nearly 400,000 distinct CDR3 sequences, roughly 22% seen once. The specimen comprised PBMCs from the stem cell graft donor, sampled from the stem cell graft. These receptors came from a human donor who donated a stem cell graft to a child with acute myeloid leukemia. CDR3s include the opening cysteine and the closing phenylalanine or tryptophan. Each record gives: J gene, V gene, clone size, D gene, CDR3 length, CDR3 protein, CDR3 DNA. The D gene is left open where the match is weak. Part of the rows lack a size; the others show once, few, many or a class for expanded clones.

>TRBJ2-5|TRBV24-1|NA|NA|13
CATSSLLGETQYF
TGTGCCACCAGTTCCCTCCTCGGGGAGACCCAGTACTTC
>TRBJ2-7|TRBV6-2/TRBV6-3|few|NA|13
CASSYSNQYEQYF
TGTGCCAGCAGTTATTCGAACCAGTACGAGCAGTACTTC
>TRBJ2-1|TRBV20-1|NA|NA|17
CCARDPEGDLPYNEQFF
TGCTGTGCTAGAGATCCCGAGGGAGATCTACCTTACAATGAGCAGTTCTTC
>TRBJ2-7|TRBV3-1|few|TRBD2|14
CASSQASGSYEQYF
TGTGCCAGCAGCCAGGCTAGCGGTTCCTACGAGCAGTACTTC
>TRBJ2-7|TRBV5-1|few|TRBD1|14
CASSLGQGQGKQYF
TGCGCCAGCAGCCTAGGACAGGGGCAAGGGAAGCAGTACTTC
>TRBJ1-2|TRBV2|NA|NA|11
CASNGVNGYTF
TGTGCCAGCAATGGAGTCAATGGCTACACCTTC
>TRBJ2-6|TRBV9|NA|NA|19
CASSVVRDTTFAGANVLTF
TGTGCCAGCAGCGTAGTACGGGACACGACTTTTGCTGGGGCCAACGTCCTGACTTTC
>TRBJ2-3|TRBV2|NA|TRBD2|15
CASSETSGTTDTQYF
TGTGCCAGCAGTGAGACTAGCGGTACCACAGATACGCAGTATTTT
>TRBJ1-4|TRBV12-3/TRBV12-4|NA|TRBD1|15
CASSPPGQGNEKLFF
TGTGCCAGCAGCCCTCCCGGACAGGGTAATGAAAAACTGTTTTTT
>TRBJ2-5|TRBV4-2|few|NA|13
CASGLALQETQYF
TGTGCCAGCGGCCTAGCGCTCCAAGAGACCCAGTACTTC
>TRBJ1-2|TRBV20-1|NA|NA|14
CSARDLRANYGYTF
TGCAGTGCTAGAGATCTACGGGCTAACTATGGCTACACCTTC
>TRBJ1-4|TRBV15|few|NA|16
CATSRNRPATNEKLFF
TGTGCCACCAGCAGAAACAGGCCTGCAACTAATGAAAAACTGTTTTTT
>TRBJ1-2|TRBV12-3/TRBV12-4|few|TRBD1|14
CASSSSTGGSGYTF
TGTGCCAGCAGTTCCTCCACAGGGGGTAGTGGCTACACCTTC
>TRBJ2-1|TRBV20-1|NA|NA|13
CSALGQTYNEQFF
TGCAGTGCCCTAGGACAAACCTACAATGAGCAGTTCTTC
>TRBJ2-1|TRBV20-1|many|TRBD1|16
CSARDLAGTVYYEQFF
TGCAGTGCGCGAGATTTAGCCGGGACAGTGTACTATGAGCAGTTCTTC
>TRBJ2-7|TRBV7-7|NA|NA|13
CASSRTYRDEQYF
TGTGCCAGCAGCCGTACCTACAGGGACGAGCAGTACTTC
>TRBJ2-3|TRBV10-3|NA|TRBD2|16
CAISESGEASGDTQYF
TGTGCCATCAGTGAGTCGGGTGAGGCTAGCGGAGATACGCAGTATTTT
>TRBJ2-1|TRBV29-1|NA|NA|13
CSVAPSLDRHQFF
TGCAGCGTTGCCCCCTCGTTGGATCGTCACCAGTTCTTC
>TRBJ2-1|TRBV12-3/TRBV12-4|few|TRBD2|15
CASRESAGGYNEQFF
TGTGCCAGCAGGGAGTCAGCGGGAGGGTACAATGAGCAGTTCTTC
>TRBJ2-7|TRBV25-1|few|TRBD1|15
CASSENEDRVYEQYF
TGTGCCAGCAGTGAGAATGAAGACAGGGTCTACGAGCAGTACTTC
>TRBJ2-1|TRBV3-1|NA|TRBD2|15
CASSQEGTIHNEQFF
TGTGCCAGCAGCCAAGAGGGGACTATCCACAATGAGCAGTTCTTC
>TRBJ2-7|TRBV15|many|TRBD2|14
CATSSLSGRYEQYF
TGTGCCACCAGCAGCCTTAGCGGGAGGTACGAGCAGTACTTC
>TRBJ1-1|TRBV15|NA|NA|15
CATSRDPTMITEAFF
TGTGCCACCAGCAGAGATCCGACTATGATCACTGAAGCTTTCTTT
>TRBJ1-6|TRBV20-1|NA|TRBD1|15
CSARLWDRADSPLHF
TGCAGTGCTAGATTGTGGGACAGGGCGGATTCACCCCTCCACTTT
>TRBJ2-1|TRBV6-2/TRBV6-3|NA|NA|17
CASSPRKTGPSYNEQFF
TGTGCCAGCAGTCCAAGAAAGACAGGTCCCTCCTACAATGAGCAGTTCTTC
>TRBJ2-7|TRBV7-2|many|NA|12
CASSFPGSEQYF
TGTGCCAGCAGCTTTCCGGGGTCCGAGCAGTACTTC
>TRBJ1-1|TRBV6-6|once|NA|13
CASEFGGYTEAFF
TGTGCCAGCGAGTTCGGAGGGTACACTGAAGCTTTCTTT
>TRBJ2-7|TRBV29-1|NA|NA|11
CSVGTTYEQYF
TGCAGCGTTGGTACAACCTACGAGCAGTACTTC
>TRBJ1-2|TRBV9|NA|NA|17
CASSVAPAVFPNYGYTF
TGTGCCAGCAGCGTAGCTCCGGCAGTCTTCCCTAACTATGGCTACACCTTC
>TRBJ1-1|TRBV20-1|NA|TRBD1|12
CSAGRQGAEAFF
TGCAGTGCTGGAAGACAGGGGGCTGAAGCTTTCTTT
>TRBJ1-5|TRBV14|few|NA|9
CASNQPQHF
TGTGCAAGCAATCAGCCCCAGCATTTT
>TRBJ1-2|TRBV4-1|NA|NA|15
CASSQDREGGSGYTF
TGCGCCAGCAGCCAAGATCGGGAGGGAGGATCGGGCTACACCTTC
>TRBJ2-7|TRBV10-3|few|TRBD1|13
CAIGGTGTLEQYF
TGTGCCATCGGGGGGACAGGGACTCTCGAGCAGTACTTC
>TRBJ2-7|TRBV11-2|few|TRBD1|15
CASSLQGALSYEQYF
TGTGCCAGCAGCTTGCAGGGGGCCCTTTCCTACGAGCAGTACTTC
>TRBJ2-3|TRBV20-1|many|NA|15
CSARDYLGGISLQYF
TGCAGTGCTAGAGATTATTTAGGCGGGATCTCTTTGCAGTATTTT
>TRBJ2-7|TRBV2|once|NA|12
CASGMTGVEQYF
TGTGCCAGCGGAATGACAGGCGTGGAGCAGTACTTC
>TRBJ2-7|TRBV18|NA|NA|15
CASSPYLDSPGEQYF
TGTGCCAGCTCACCGTATTTGGACTCGCCGGGCGAGCAGTACTTC
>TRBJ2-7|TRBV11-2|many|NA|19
CASSPRGKLTGATTYEQYF
TGTGCCAGCAGCCCTAGGGGGAAACTAACAGGAGCCACCACCTACGAGCAGTACTTC
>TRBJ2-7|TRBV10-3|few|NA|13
CAISDGSEREQYF
TGTGCCATCAGTGACGGCAGCGAGAGGGAGCAGTACTTC
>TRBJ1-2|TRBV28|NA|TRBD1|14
CASSSTGGEYGYTF
TGTGCCAGCAGTTCGACAGGGGGAGAATATGGCTACACCTTC
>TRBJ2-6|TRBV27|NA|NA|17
CASSFGVGNSGANVLTF
TGTGCCAGCAGTTTTGGGGTGGGCAATTCTGGGGCCAACGTCCTGACTTTC
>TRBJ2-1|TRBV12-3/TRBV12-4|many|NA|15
CASSLAQARGNEQFF
TGTGCCAGCAGTTTAGCCCAGGCACGAGGCAATGAGCAGTTCTTC
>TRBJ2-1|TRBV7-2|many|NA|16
CASSPQTGDNNNEQFF
TGTGCCAGCAGCCCCCAGACTGGGGACAATAACAATGAGCAGTTCTTC
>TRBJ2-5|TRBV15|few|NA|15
CATSTRATFGETQYF
TGTGCCACCAGCACCCGGGCCACCTTCGGAGAGACCCAGTACTTC
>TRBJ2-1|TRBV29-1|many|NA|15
CSVAKLLQVDNEQFF
TGCAGCGTTGCCAAGCTGCTCCAGGTGGACAATGAGCAGTTCTTC
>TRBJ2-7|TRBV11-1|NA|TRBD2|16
CASSPRSGLAGYEQYF
TGTGCCAGCAGCCCAAGGTCGGGACTAGCGGGCTACGAGCAGTACTTC